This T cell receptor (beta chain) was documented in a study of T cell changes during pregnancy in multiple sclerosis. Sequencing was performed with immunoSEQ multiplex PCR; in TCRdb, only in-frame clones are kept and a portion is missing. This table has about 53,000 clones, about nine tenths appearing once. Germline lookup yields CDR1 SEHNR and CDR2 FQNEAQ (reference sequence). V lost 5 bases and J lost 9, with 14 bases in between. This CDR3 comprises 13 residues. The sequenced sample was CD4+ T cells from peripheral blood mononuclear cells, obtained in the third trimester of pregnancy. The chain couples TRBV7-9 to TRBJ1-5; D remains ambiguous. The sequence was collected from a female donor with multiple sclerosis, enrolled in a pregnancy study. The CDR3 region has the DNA TGTGCCAGCAGCGATGGAGGACTTGGGCCCCAGCATTTT. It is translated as CASSDGGLGPQHF. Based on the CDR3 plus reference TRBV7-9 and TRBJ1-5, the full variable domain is DTGVSQNPRHKITKRGQNVTFRCDPISEHNRLYWYRQTLGQGPEFLTYFQNEAQLEKSRLLSDRFSAERPKGSFSTLEIQRTEQGDSAMYLCASSDGGLGPQHFGDGTRLSIL.